The 31 T cell receptor beta chains presented below share a single source sample, sequenced in a study of patients and donors after allogeneic stem cell transplantation. TCRdb independently ran MiXCR on the RT-PCR reads; one entry per CDR3 protein. The sample holds about a million distinct CDR3 sequences; more than 15% are singletons and the top ten take 5.5% to 6.5%. Sequencing input: blood, either unsorted or a sorted T cell fraction (not recorded which). The receptors come from a human donor who was either an allogeneic HSCT recipient or a stem cell or donor lymphocyte infusion donor (not recorded which). It is not recorded whose cells these are; they may come from a transplant donor.

The rearrangement joins TRBV4-3 to TRBJ2-3; D is uncertain. V lost 0 bases to trimming and J lost 3 bases, with 7 bases between them. This CDR3 has 14 amino acids. Looked up from germline, CDR1 is LGHNA and CDR2 is YSLEER. The CDR3 loop reads CASSQEGRTDTQYF. The CDR3 DNA follows: TGCGCCAGCAGCCAAGAGGGTCGTACAGATACGCAGTATTTT.

This sequence joins TRBV18 and TRBJ2-5; D tentatively reads TRBD1 or TRBD2 (5 bases each). This CDR3 has 14 amino acids. V was trimmed by 0 bases and J by 7 bases, leaving 12 bases between them. Germline CDR1 reads KGHSH; CDR2 reads LQKENI. As DNA, the CDR3 is TGTGCCAGCTCACCACCGGGACCACCCAGGACCCAGTACTTC. It encodes CASSPPGPPRTQYF.

The CDR3 DNA follows: TGTGCCAGCAGTCCCTCTCCGGATTTATATGAGCAGTTCTTC. Translating gives CASSPSPDLYEQFF. V is TRBV12-3 or TRBV12-4 and J is TRBJ2-1; no clear D. The CDR3 covers 14 residues. The V end lost 5 bases, the J end lost 8 bases, and 16 bases lay between the germline ends.

The CDR3 here is CASSLRLAGGELFF. CDR3 nucleotides: TGTGCCAGCAGCCTAAGACTAGCGGGAGGGGAGCTGTTTTTT. The rearrangement uses TRBV3-1 and TRBJ2-2; 11 bases agree with TRBD2. V gave up 4 bases and J gave up 8 bases; unmatched junction bases: 3. CDR1 is LGHDT and CDR2 is YNNKEL in the germline V gene (reference sequence). The CDR3 is 14 residues long. The variable domain in full, with the rest retrieved from reference TRBV3-1 and TRBJ2-2, is DTAVSQTPKYLVTQMGNDKSIKCEQNLGHDTMYWYKQDSKKFLKIMFSYNNKELIINETVPNRFSPKSPDKAHLNLHINSLELGDSAVYFCASSLRLAGGELFFGEGSRLTVL.

This chain connects TRBV6-4 to TRBJ2-3; 9 positions agree with TRBD1. CDR3 size: 17 residues. With 0 bases clipped from V and 2 bases from J, the junction kept 6 bases outside the gene matches. The germline gives CDR1 MRHNA, CDR2 SNTAGT. CDR3 sequence reads: CASSDSSRDRVTDTQYF. The CDR3 coding sequence is TGTGCCAGCAGTGACTCCTCCCGGGACAGGGTCACAGATACGCAGTATTTT.

This clonotype has more than one count but fewer than ten. This chain joins TRBV24-1 and TRBJ2-3; 13 nucleotides match TRBD2. CDR3 length: 17 residues. Germline CDR1 is KGHDR and CDR2 is SFDVKD. V was pared by 3 bases and J by 2 bases, with 4 bases of the junction left unmatched. CDR3: CATSDDGLAGATDTQYF. The CDR3 coding sequence is TGTGCCACCAGTGATGACGGACTAGCGGGGGCCACAGATACGCAGTATTTT.

V usage is TRBV19 and J usage is TRBJ2-3, with 8 bases matching TRBD1. The CDR3 is made up of 15 amino acids. V was pared by 4 bases and J by 4 bases, with 7 bases of the junction left unmatched. Germline CDR1 and CDR2: LNHDA and SQIVND (reference sequence). The CDR3: CASSNGQGWADTQYF. In DNA, the CDR3 is TGTGCCAGTAGTAACGGACAGGGATGGGCAGATACGCAGTATTTT.

This clonotype has more than one count but fewer than ten. The DNA for the CDR3 is TGCGCCAGCAGCCAACAGGGCCTGTCCTATAATTCACCCCTCCACTTT. This encodes CASSQQGLSYNSPLHF. The rearrangement uses TRBV4-3 and TRBJ1-6, with D possibly TRBD1 on 5 matching bases. The CDR3 spans 16 residues. Germline-derived CDR1 and CDR2 are LGHNA and YSLEER. V was trimmed by 2 bases and J by 1 base, leaving 9 bases between them.

A few counts support this clonotype. The chain couples TRBV4-1 to TRBJ1-1, with a tentative D call TRBD1 (5 bases). Looked up from germline, CDR1 is MGHRA and CDR2 is YSYEKL. Trimming removed 0 bases at V and 6 bases at J, with 8 bases between. This CDR3 is built from 13 residues. The CDR3 nucleotides are TGCGCCAGCAGCCAAGATGTGACAGCTGAAGCTTTCTTT. Translated: CASSQDVTAEAFF.

This clonotype was seen more than once but under ten times. This chain uses TRBV11-1 with TRBJ2-1, with 14 bases that match TRBD2. The V gene's germline CDR1 is SGHAT and CDR2 FQDESV (reference sequence). CDR3 length equals 16 residues. The ends lost 3 bases at V and 7 bases at J; junction bases unmatched: 5. The CDR3 spells CASSFGLAGGQNEQFF. DNA for the CDR3: TGTGCCAGCAGCTTTGGACTAGCGGGAGGCCAGAATGAGCAGTTCTTC.

The sample holds a few counts of this clonotype. V usage is TRBV4-1 and J usage is TRBJ2-7; 13 bases match TRBD2. The CDR3 is 16 residues long. Germline CDR1 reads MGHRA; CDR2 reads YSYEKL. J lost 3 bases, V lost 2 bases, and 4 bases had no gene match. CDR3 residues: CASSQRTSGSRYEQYF. In DNA form, the CDR3 reads TGCGCCAGCAGCCAACGGACTAGCGGGAGTCGCTACGAGCAGTACTTC.

This clonotype was counted a few times. The V and J genes are TRBV20-1 and TRBJ2-7, with TRBD1 matching over 10 bases. This CDR3 region has 15 residues. In germline, CDR1 is DFQATT, CDR2 SNEGSKA (reference sequence). Losses at the gene ends were 5 bases for V and 6 bases for J; bases not matched to a gene: 13. The CDR3 DNA is TGCAGTGCTCCCCAGAGAGCGACAGGGGGCGGCGAGCAGTACTTC. This gives the protein CSAPQRATGGGEQYF.

J is TRBJ1-5 and V is TRBV5-6, with TRBD1 as a possible D gene (6 bases). Germline V gene data show CDR1 as SGHDT and CDR2 as YYEEEE. The CDR3 has 14 amino acids. V lost 4 bases to trimming and J lost 6 bases, with 14 bases between them. This chain's CDR3 is CASSIATGPQPQHF. CDR3 in DNA: TGTGCCAGCAGCATAGCGACAGGACCTCAGCCCCAGCATTTT.

In this sample, this clonotype turned up a few times. The chain uses TRBV12-3 or TRBV12-4 and TRBJ2-5; TRBD2 aligns across 12 bases. This CDR3 has 15 amino acids. Trimming took 6 bases from V and 4 from J; bases not matched to a gene: 6. The CDR3 DNA reads as TGTGCCAGCAGACCTAGCGGGGGGGCCCGAGAGACCCAGTACTTC. Translating gives CASRPSGGARETQYF.

The CDR3 protein is CASRPLAGADTQYF. In nucleotides, the CDR3 is TGTGCCAGCAGGCCTCTAGCGGGGGCAGATACGCAGTATTTT. The V gene is TRBV13, the J gene TRBJ2-3; 10 nucleotides match TRBD2. The CDR3 is 14 residues long. Germline lookup yields CDR1 PRHDT and CDR2 FYEKMQ (reference sequence). The J segment lost 4 bases and the V segment lost 6 bases, leaving 4 bases of the junction unmatched.

This clonotype appeared a few times. This chain uses TRBV7-9 with TRBJ2-1; D is possibly TRBD1 or TRBD2 (5 bases each). The CDR3 has 16 residues. Germline-derived CDR1 and CDR2 are SEHNR and FQNEAQ (reference sequence). Trimming took off 1 base at V and 8 bases at J, with 18 bases between the two ends. The CDR3 loop is CASSLVAGAGFHEQFF. For the CDR3, the DNA is TGTGCCAGCAGCTTAGTAGCCGGGGCCGGGTTCCATGAGCAGTTCTTC.

This clonotype was recorded a few times. V usage is TRBV5-1 and J usage is TRBJ2-7, with 8 bases matching TRBD2. The CDR3 covers 16 residues. In germline, CDR1 is SGHRS, CDR2 YFSETQ. V lost 1 base to trimming and J lost 0 bases; unmatched junction nucleotides: 6. CDR3 coding DNA: TGCGCCAGCAGCTTGAGTATGGCGGGGGGCTCCTACGAGCAGTACTTC. This codes for CASSLSMAGGSYEQYF.

The V call is TRBV24-1, the J call TRBJ2-1; unclear D gene. In germline, CDR1 is KGHDR, CDR2 SFDVKD. Trimming left V 2 bases short and J 6 bases short, with 7 bases between. This CDR3 has 13 amino acids. In DNA, the CDR3 is TGTGCCACCAGTGATTCCGGAGCCAATGAGCAGTTCTTC. Protein product: CATSDSGANEQFF.

This clonotype was observed a few times. The gene calls are TRBV2 and TRBJ2-1; no firm D call. Per the germline V gene, CDR1 is SNHLY and CDR2 is FYNNEI. There are 12 residues in the CDR3. V gave up 7 bases and J gave up 7 bases, with 11 bases separating them. The DNA of the CDR3 is TGTGCCAGCATAATATCCTTGAATGAGCAGTTCTTC. Its protein product is CASIISLNEQFF.

This clonotype was seen more than once but under ten times. The chain links TRBV5-1 to TRBJ2-3; D is uncertain. Trimming shortened V by 4 bases and J by 0 bases, and 12 bases separated the two germline ends. Germline CDR1 is SGHRS and CDR2 is YFSETQ. This CDR3 has 15 residues. The CDR3 coding sequence is TGCGCCAGCAGCCCTACCGCGCGGAGCACAGATACGCAGTATTTT. Residues: CASSPTARSTDTQYF.

The rearrangement uses TRBV12-3 or TRBV12-4 and TRBJ1-5; D gene ambiguous. Trimming pared 6 bases from V and 9 bases from J, leaving 12 bases between. The CDR3 is 12 residues long. The CDR3 loop reads CASRPYKGPQHF. CDR3 in DNA: TGTGCCAGCAGACCCTACAAGGGGCCCCAGCATTTT.

This clonotype has only one observation. The rearrangement uses TRBV6-5 and TRBJ2-3; no clear D gene. V gave up 2 bases and J gave up 2 bases, with 11 bases separating them. Germline CDR1 is MNHEY and CDR2 is SVGAGI. The CDR3 consists of 15 residues. The CDR3: CASSYGRTFTDTQYF. The CDR3 nucleotides read TGTGCCAGCAGTTACGGGCGGACCTTCACAGATACGCAGTATTTT.

The genes are TRBV6-2 or TRBV6-3 and TRBJ2-3, with 8 bases fitting TRBD1. The CDR3 runs to 14 residues. Germline CDR1 MNHEY, CDR2 SVGEGT. V was pared by 6 bases and J by 6 bases, with 8 bases of the junction left unmatched. The CDR3 protein is CASRRTGQGDTQYF. CDR3 sequence (DNA): TGTGCCAGCAGACGGACAGGGCAGGGGGATACGCAGTATTTT.

This clonotype appeared a few times. The chain has TRBV20-1 and TRBJ2-2; 7 bases match TRBD1. In germline, CDR1 is DFQATT, CDR2 SNEGSKA (reference sequence). Trimming cost V 6 bases and J 6 bases; bases outside gene matches: 7. The CDR3 has 13 amino acids. The CDR3 reads CSAGDQGAGELFF. The DNA for the CDR3 is TGCAGTGCCGGAGACCAGGGGGCCGGGGAGCTGTTTTTT.

The rearrangement uses TRBV11-2 and TRBJ1-1; D call uncertain. CDR1 SGHAT and CDR2 FQNNGV come from the germline V gene. CDR3 length equals 15 residues. V was cut by 4 bases and J by 1 base, with 13 bases left in between. This CDR3 reads CASSSGRLSNTEAFF. CDR3 in DNA: TGTGCCAGCAGCTCGGGGAGGCTATCGAACACTGAAGCTTTCTTT.

The chain couples TRBV6-1 to TRBJ2-3, with TRBD2 matching 9 bases. This CDR3 region has 16 residues. From germline, CDR1 is MNHNS and CDR2 SASEGT. With V trimmed by 6 bases and J by 5 bases, 12 bases remained unmatched. The CDR3 here is CASRGSGGGAGDTQYF. The CDR3 nucleotides are TGTGCCAGCAGAGGCTCTGGCGGGGGGGCAGGAGATACGCAGTATTTT.

This clonotype was counted ten times or more. This chain uses TRBV10-3 with TRBJ2-3, with 7 bases identical to TRBD1. The V segment lost 10 bases and the J segment 0 bases; nucleotides outside the gene matches: 13. There are 16 residues in the CDR3. Per the germline V gene, CDR1 is ENHRY and CDR2 is SYGVKD. The chain's CDR3 is CATIRDSNPSTDTQYF. For the CDR3, the DNA is TGTGCCACGATCCGGGACAGCAACCCAAGCACAGATACGCAGTATTTT.

This clonotype was seen only a few times. The V gene is TRBV20-1, the J gene TRBJ1-1; D ambiguous. The V gene's germline CDR1 is DFQATT and CDR2 SNEGSKA (reference sequence). V dropped 0 bases and J dropped 5 bases, with 16 bases sitting between them. The CDR3 totals 15 residues. The CDR3 DNA sequence: TGCAGTGCTAGAGAGACTTCGTGGGGTAGGACTGAAGCTTTCTTT. It codes for CSARETSWGRTEAFF.

This clonotype has just a few counts. The J gene is TRBJ1-1, the V gene TRBV4-3, with D possibly being TRBD1 (6 bases). Germline CDR1 is LGHNA and CDR2 is YSLEER. Trimming removed 0 bases from V and 11 bases from J, with 16 bases in between. CDR3 length equals 14 residues. CDR3 DNA: TGCGCCAGCAGCCAAGATCGGGGGCCCCAACTGGCTTTCTTT. Protein: CASSQDRGPQLAFF.

The chain's CDR3 is CATTQDLVYNEQFF. The CDR3 DNA is TGTGCCACCACTCAGGACCTCGTCTACAATGAGCAGTTCTTC. This chain joins TRBV6-1 and TRBJ2-1; D unclear. V dropped 10 bases and J dropped 3 bases, with 16 bases sitting between them. There are 14 residues in the CDR3. CDR1 and CDR2 from the germline V gene are MNHNS and SASEGT.

This clonotype was seen repeatedly, ten times or more. This chain links TRBV12-3 or TRBV12-4 with TRBJ2-7; 10 bases are shared with TRBD1. This CDR3 contains 16 residues. V lost 5 bases and J lost 0; bases outside the gene matches: 7. The CDR3 DNA is TGTGCCAGCAGTCTCCGGACAGGGGGATCCTCCTACGAGCAGTACTTC. It translates to CASSLRTGGSSYEQYF.